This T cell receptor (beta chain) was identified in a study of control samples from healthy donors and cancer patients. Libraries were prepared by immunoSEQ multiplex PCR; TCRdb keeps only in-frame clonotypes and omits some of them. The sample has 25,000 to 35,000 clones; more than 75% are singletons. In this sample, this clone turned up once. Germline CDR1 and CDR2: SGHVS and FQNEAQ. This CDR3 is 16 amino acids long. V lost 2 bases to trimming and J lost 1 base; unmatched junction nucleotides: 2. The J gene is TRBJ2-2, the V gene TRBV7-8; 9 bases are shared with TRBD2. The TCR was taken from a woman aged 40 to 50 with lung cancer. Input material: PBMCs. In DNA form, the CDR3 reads TGTGCCAGCAGCTTAAGACTAGCGGTGAACACCGGGGAGCTGTTTTTT. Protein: CASSLRLAVNTGELFF.